These 16 T cell receptor beta chains were all obtained from the same sample, sequenced in a study of blood T cell repertoires in COVID-19. TCRdb keeps only in-frame clones here, not all; method: immunoSEQ multiplex PCR. The sample has roughly 380,000 clones, about 85% seen once. The sequencing input was peripheral blood. These receptors all come from a woman aged 18-30 years with acute or convalescent COVID-19.

This clone was detected only a few times. This rearrangement joins TRBV27 to TRBJ1-1, with D uncertain. V was trimmed by 6 bases and J by 4 bases, leaving 12 bases between them. The CDR3 loop spans 13 amino acids. Germline V gene sequence: CDR1 MNHEY, CDR2 SMNVEV (reference sequence). The CDR3 loop reads CASSLSMSTEAFF. The CDR3 coding sequence is TGTGCCAGCAGCCTATCGATGTCCACTGAAGCTTTCTTT.

This chain links TRBV5-1 with TRBJ2-6, with 11 bases aligning to TRBD2. The CDR3 runs 18 residues. Germline CDR1 and CDR2: SGHRS and YFSETQ. The trim removed 5 bases at V and 0 bases at J, leaving 7 bases unmatched. The CDR3 DNA sequence: TGCGCCAGCAGAAGCTCGGGACTAGCGGCCTCTGGGGCCAACGTCCTGACTTTC. Protein: CASRSSGLAASGANVLTF.

About this clone itself: The sample contains more than one DNA sequence encoding this CDR3. The rearrangement links TRBV5-6 to TRBJ2-7; the match to TRBD2 covers 7 bases. V shed 1 base and J 3 bases; nucleotides not matched to a gene: 4. Germline-derived CDR1 and CDR2 are SGHDT and YYEEEE. This CDR3 has 14 amino acids. In DNA, the CDR3 is TGTGCCAGCAGCTTGTTGGCGGGAGTCTACGAGCAGTACTTC. This encodes CASSLLAGVYEQYF.

The chain uses TRBV20-1 and TRBJ2-3; 12 nucleotides align to TRBD2. Looked up from germline, CDR1 is DFQATT and CDR2 is SNEGSKA (reference sequence). The CDR3 consists of 14 residues. V dropped 3 bases and J dropped 6; count of bases not matched to a gene: 4. The CDR3 DNA reads TGCAGTGCTAGTCCGCTAGCGGGAGGGGATACGCAGTATTTT. Translated, it gives CSASPLAGGDTQYF.

A word on this clone: Other DNA sequences of this sample code for an identical CDR3. The genes are TRBV27 and TRBJ1-2; 7 bases line up with TRBD1. Germline V lookup: CDR1 MNHEY, CDR2 SMNVEV (reference sequence). This CDR3 is built from 13 residues. The V segment lost 6 bases and the J segment 2 bases; nucleotides outside the gene matches: 3. DNA for the CDR3: TGTGCCAGCAGCAAGGGGGCGAACTATGGCTACACCTTC. This sequence encodes CASSKGANYGYTF.

This chain links TRBV13 with TRBJ1-1; D perhaps matches TRBD1 (5 bases). The germline V and J ends were trimmed by 1 base and 5 bases, with 11 bases remaining between them. CDR1 PRHDT and CDR2 FYEKMQ come from the germline V gene (reference sequence). This CDR3 spans 14 amino acids. CDR3 residues: CASSLDRSLTEAFF. The DNA of the CDR3 is TGTGCCAGCAGCTTAGACAGGAGCCTAACTGAAGCTTTCTTT.

This sequence joins TRBV9 and TRBJ1-1, with 9 nucleotides matching TRBD1. The CDR3 has 16 amino acids. The V gene end was trimmed by 1 base and the J gene end by 5 bases; junction bases not matched to a gene: 9. The germline CDR1 and CDR2 sequences are SGDLS and YYNGEE. CDR3 nucleotide sequence: TGTGCCAGCAGCGTATTCCCCGGGACAGGGCGAACTGAAGCTTTCTTT. It specifies CASSVFPGTGRTEAFF.

This sequence joins TRBV28 and TRBJ1-5; TRBD1 aligns across 7 bases. Germline V gene data show CDR1 as MDHEN and CDR2 as SYDVKM. The CDR3 has 15 residues. The V segment lost 5 bases and the J segment 1 base; nucleotides outside the gene matches: 5. CDR3 DNA: TGTGCCAGCAGTAAGGACAGGACAAGCAATCAGCCCCAGCATTTT. Translation gives CASSKDRTSNQPQHF.

This rearrangement joins TRBV28 to TRBJ1-2; TRBD1 matches 7 bases. Germline V gene lookup returns CDR1 MDHEN and CDR2 SYDVKM. The CDR3 consists of 16 residues. Unmatched junction bases numbered 17, after V lost 6 bases and J lost 7 bases. In nucleotides, the CDR3 is TGTGCCAGCAGGGCCCCCCCAGGACAGGAGTACTTTGGCTACACCTTC. Its protein is CASRAPPGQEYFGYTF.

This sequence joins TRBV11-1 and TRBJ2-5, with D possibly matching TRBD2 (5 bases). CDR1 and CDR2 (germline): SGHAT, FQDESV (reference sequence). The CDR3 loop spans 13 amino acids. V was cut by 0 bases and J by 5 bases, with 7 bases left in between. CDR3 nucleotides: TGTGCCAGCAGCTTAGCGGGAGTGGAGACCCAGTACTTC. This codes for CASSLAGVETQYF.

V is TRBV6-6 and J is TRBJ2-1, with 11 bases aligning to TRBD2. V gave up 2 bases and J gave up 7 bases; unmatched junction bases: 4. This CDR3 region has 15 residues. From germline, CDR1 is MNHNY and CDR2 SVGAGI (reference sequence). CDR3 residues: CASSYQPSGGNEQFF. CDR3 coding DNA: TGTGCCAGCAGTTACCAGCCTAGCGGGGGGAATGAGCAGTTCTTC.

The chain couples TRBV6-5 to TRBJ2-1; D perhaps matches TRBD1 (5 bases). The CDR3 consists of 16 residues. The germline V gene encodes CDR1 MNHEY and CDR2 SVGAGI. V lost 0 bases and J lost 0, with 9 bases in between. The CDR3 here is CASSYSFGASYNEQFF. The CDR3 DNA sequence: TGTGCCAGCAGTTACTCGTTTGGGGCCTCCTACAATGAGCAGTTCTTC.

The V and J genes are TRBV9 and TRBJ2-7, with TRBD1 identical over 9 bases. This CDR3 region has 14 residues. V lost 7 bases to trimming and J lost 4 bases; unmatched junction nucleotides: 9. Looked up from germline, CDR1 is SGDLS and CDR2 is YYNGEE. DNA of the CDR3: TGTGCCAGCGGATCAACAGGGGGCGGGTACGAGCAGTACTTC. Its translation is CASGSTGGGYEQYF.

In this sample, this clone turned up once. The rearrangement joins TRBV7-3 to TRBJ1-1; D not certain. The CDR3 runs to 14 residues. CDR1 SGHTA and CDR2 FQGTGA come from the germline V gene. Trimming removed 5 bases from V and 1 base from J, with 11 bases in between. CDR3 in DNA: TGTGCCAGCAGCCTGGGCCTGGGGAACACTGAAGCTTTCTTT. Translation: CASSLGLGNTEAFF.

In nucleotides, the CDR3 is TGTGCCAGCAGCTCCAAGACAGGGGGCTATGGCTACACCTTC. The encoded protein is CASSSKTGGYGYTF. The chain is built from TRBV5-4 and TRBJ1-2; 9 nucleotides match TRBD1. This CDR3 has 14 amino acids. Germline trimming cut 3 bases from V and 4 bases from J; bases unmatched to any gene: 4. Germline CDR1 is SGHNT and CDR2 is YYREEE (reference sequence).

This clone was seen just once. This rearrangement joins TRBV13 to TRBJ2-1; D may be TRBD1 (6 bases). This CDR3 region has 14 residues. Germline V CDR1 and CDR2: PRHDT, FYEKMQ (reference sequence). Trimming took off 1 base at V and 8 bases at J, with 12 bases between the two ends. In DNA, the CDR3 is TGTGCCAGCAGCTTAGTTGGGGGCAGGGATGAGCAGTTCTTC. This sequence encodes CASSLVGGRDEQFF.